The following is a TCR beta chain sequence with its context. This sample was taken from a study of blood T cell repertoires in COVID-19. Per germline, CDR1 MNHEY and CDR2 SMNVEV (reference sequence). Trimming took 5 bases from V and 2 from J; bases not matched to a gene: 7. There are 15 residues in the CDR3. Libraries were prepared by immunoSEQ multiplex PCR; TCRdb keeps only in-frame clonotypes and omits some of them. The sample includes roughly 100,000 clones, around 80% of them seen just once. Specimen: peripheral blood. J is TRBJ2-7 and V is TRBV27, with TRBD2 identical over 9 bases. This sequence was found in a man between 65 and 85 years old with acute or convalescent COVID-19. CDR3 sequence reads: CASSPGLAIAYEQYF. CDR3 coding DNA: TGTGCCAGCAGTCCCGGACTAGCGATTGCCTACGAGCAGTACTTC.